Listed below are T cell receptor beta chains from one sample, sequenced in a study of T cells in tumors and immune-related adverse events. The repertoire was sequenced with immunoSEQ multiplex PCR; TCRdb's copy has only in-frame clones and lacks some. The sample carries about 8,600 clones, 94% recorded once. The sequencing used lymph node tissue, collected from a patient treated with anti-PD-1 therapy. The receptors here all came from a female donor with metastatic renal cell carcinoma. The CDR3 runs from the conserved cysteine through the conserved F or W. The D gene is left open where the match is weak. The size field is filled for only some rows; it gives once, few, many or a size class.

abundance | len | j_gene | d_gene | v_gene | CDR3aa | CDR3nt
- | 15 | TRBJ1-5 | - | TRBV11-2 | CASSRARDWSQPQHF | TGTGCCAGCAGTCGCGCCCGGGATTGGAGTCAGCCCCAGCATTTT
- | 15 | TRBJ1-1 | - | TRBV11-1 | CASSSGTFRYTEAFF | TGTGCCAGCAGCTCTGGGACGTTCCGTTACACTGAAGCTTTCTTT
- | 20 | TRBJ2-2 | TRBD1 | TRBV2 | CASSEQTSRQGTGNTGELFF | TGTGCCAGCAGTGAACAAACCTCCCGACAGGGGACAGGGAACACCGGGGAGCTGTTTTTT
- | 12 | TRBJ1-2 | TRBD1 | TRBV2 | CARDRGNYGYTF | TGTGCCAGAGACAGGGGGAACTATGGCTACACCTTC
- | 14 | TRBJ1-1 | - | TRBV7-2 | CASRSRELNTEAFF | TGTGCCAGCAGATCCCGGGAATTGAACACTGAAGCTTTCTTT
- | 12 | TRBJ2-2 | - | TRBV7-2 | CASSRSTGELFF | TGTGCCAGCAGCCGGTCGACCGGGGAGCTGTTTTTT
- | 14 | TRBJ2-7 | - | TRBV5-6 | CASSSGRISYEQYF | TGTGCCAGCAGCTCCGGACGGATAAGCTACGAGCAGTACTTC
- | 14 | TRBJ2-5 | TRBD2 | TRBV5-1 | CASSYSGREETQYF | TGCGCCAGCAGCTATAGCGGGAGGGAAGAGACCCAGTACTTC
- | 15 | TRBJ2-5 | TRBD2 | TRBV5-4 | CASSDTSGKEETQYF | TGTGCCAGCAGCGATACTAGCGGGAAAGAAGAGACCCAGTACTTC
once | 13 | TRBJ1-1 | - | TRBV6-1 | CASSRTQNTEAFF | TGTGCCAGCAGTCGGACCCAGAACACTGAAGCTTTCTTT
- | 15 | TRBJ1-1 | TRBD1 | TRBV7-9 | CASSLAGQGGLEAFF | TGTGCCAGCAGCTTAGCGGGACAGGGAGGGCTTGAAGCTTTCTTT
- | 14 | TRBJ2-3 | - | TRBV19 | CASIWGGRRDTQYF | TGTGCCAGTATTTGGGGGGGGCGACGAGATACGCAGTATTTT
- | 15 | TRBJ1-6 | TRBD1 | TRBV2 | CASRNGDRGRSPLHF | TGTGCCAGCAGAAACGGGGACAGGGGAAGATCACCCCTCCACTTT
- | 16 | TRBJ2-1 | TRBD2 | TRBV4-3 | CASSPLAGATYNEQFF | TGCGCCAGCAGCCCACTAGCGGGGGCCACCTACAATGAGCAGTTCTTC
- | 14 | TRBJ2-7 | - | TRBV6-5 | CASSYGGLTYEQYF | TGTGCCAGCAGTTACGGGGGGCTAACCTACGAGCAGTACTTC
- | 15 | TRBJ2-3 | TRBD1 | TRBV7-9 | CASSRQGMGLATQYF | TGTGCCAGCAGCCGACAGGGAATGGGGCTGGCTACGCAGTATTTT
- | 16 | TRBJ2-7 | - | TRBV7-9 | CASSYIYRDTSYEQYF | TGTGCCAGCAGCTATATCTACCGGGACACCAGCTACGAGCAGTACTTC
- | 18 | TRBJ2-7 | TRBD2 | TRBV7-8 | CASSLFPSALAGIDEQYF | TGTGCCAGCAGCTTATTCCCGAGTGCACTAGCGGGAATCGACGAGCAGTACTTC
- | 14 | TRBJ2-3 | TRBD2 | TRBV5-4 | CASSRTSGTDTQYF | TGTGCCAGCAGCCGGACTAGCGGAACAGATACGCAGTATTTT
- | 13 | TRBJ2-5 | - | TRBV7-9 | CASSRGGEETQYF | TGTGCCAGCAGCCGTGGTGGGGAAGAGACCCAGTACTTC
- | 12 | TRBJ2-1 | - | TRBV7-9 | CASSFSLNEQFF | TGTGCCAGCAGCTTCTCCCTAAATGAGCAGTTCTTC
- | 13 | TRBJ1-2 | - | TRBV12-5 | CASGLVQGYGYTF | TGTGCTAGTGGTTTGGTACAAGGCTATGGCTACACCTTC
- | 13 | TRBJ1-2 | TRBD1 | TRBV18 | CASSTTGLYGYTF | TGTGCCAGCTCAACGACAGGGCTCTATGGCTACACCTTC
- | 13 | TRBJ1-1 | - | TRBV29-1 | CSLVRQGGTEAFF | TGCAGCCTTGTTAGGCAGGGCGGGACTGAAGCTTTCTTT
- | 15 | TRBJ2-2 | - | TRBV2 | CASSEQGTNTGELFF | TGTGCCAGCAGCGAACAGGGAACGAACACCGGGGAGCTGTTTTTT
- | 13 | TRBJ2-7 | TRBD1 | TRBV27 | CASSSGQRYEQYF | TGTGCCAGCAGTTCGGGACAGAGATACGAGCAGTACTTC
few | 14 | TRBJ1-2 | - | TRBV7-8 | CASSFNRVLRGYTF | TGTGCCAGCAGCTTCAACAGGGTGCTACGTGGCTACACCTTC
- | 13 | TRBJ2-7 | - | TRBV15 | CATSRDRQYEQYF | TGTGCCACCAGCAGAGATCGCCAGTACGAGCAGTACTTC
- | 15 | TRBJ1-3 | - | TRBV11-2 | CASSLLGVTGNTIYF | TGTGCCAGCAGCCTACTGGGAGTCACTGGAAACACCATATATTTT
few | 11 | TRBJ1-2 | TRBD1 | TRBV20-1 | CSYDRGSGYTF | TGCAGCTACGACAGGGGTTCTGGCTACACCTTC
- | 14 | TRBJ2-6 | - | TRBV15 | CATSGSSGANVLTF | TGTGCCACCAGCGGGAGCTCTGGGGCCAACGTCCTGACTTTC
- | 13 | TRBJ2-3 | - | TRBV2 | CATLATYTDTQYF | TGTGCCACCCTAGCGACCTACACAGATACGCAGTATTTT
- | 14 | TRBJ1-1 | TRBD1 | TRBV18 | CASSWTGIGTEAFF | TGTGCCAGCTCATGGACAGGGATTGGTACTGAAGCTTTCTTT
- | 15 | TRBJ2-3 | - | TRBV30 | CAWSVRGRWGDTQYF | TGTGCCTGGAGTGTACGTGGGAGATGGGGTGATACGCAGTATTTT
- | 14 | TRBJ2-1 | - | TRBV11-3 | CASSLVAGANEQFF | TGTGCCAGCAGCTTAGTGGCGGGGGCAAATGAGCAGTTCTTC
once | 14 | TRBJ1-5 | - | TRBV18 | CASSPQGWAQPQHF | TGTGCCAGCTCACCGCAGGGTTGGGCTCAGCCCCAGCATTTT
- | 15 | TRBJ2-1 | TRBD1 | TRBV7-2 | CASSATGGRYNEQFF | TGTGCCAGCAGCGCGACAGGGGGTCGATACAATGAGCAGTTCTTC
- | 13 | TRBJ2-1 | - | TRBV30 | CAWREASMNEQFF | TGTGCCTGGAGGGAAGCTAGCATGAATGAGCAGTTCTTC
- | 14 | TRBJ2-5 | - | TRBV6-5 | CASSYSLGLETQYF | TGTGCCAGCAGTTACTCGTTGGGTTTAGAGACCCAGTACTTC
- | 12 | TRBJ2-7 | - | TRBV6-1 | CASTKGGYEQYF | TGTGCCAGCACAAAGGGGGGATACGAGCAGTACTTC
- | 15 | TRBJ2-5 | - | TRBV18 | CASSPPSGGQETQYF | TGTGCCAGCTCACCACCCTCCGGGGGACAAGAGACCCAGTACTTC
- | 16 | TRBJ1-4 | TRBD1 | TRBV5-1 | CASSLIPGTGDEKLFF | TGCGCCAGCAGCTTGATCCCCGGGACAGGGGACGAAAAACTGTTTTTT
once | 13 | TRBJ2-7 | - | TRBV6-5 | CASSQSTGGEQYF | TGTGCCAGCAGCCAATCCACAGGAGGCGAGCAGTACTTC
- | 14 | TRBJ1-2 | - | TRBV7-9 | CASSLIGGPYGYTF | TGTGCCAGCAGCTTAATAGGGGGACCGTATGGCTACACCTTC
- | 16 | TRBJ1-1 | TRBD1 | TRBV7-2 | CASSSGGTVMNTEAFF | TGTGCCAGCAGCTCCGGAGGGACAGTTATGAACACTGAAGCTTTCTTT
once | 15 | TRBJ1-2 | - | TRBV29-1 | CSVRGGAESSYGYTF | TGCAGCGTTCGAGGGGGGGCTGAAAGTAGCTATGGCTACACCTTC
- | 15 | TRBJ2-2 | - | TRBV29-1 | CSVDSGGVNTGELFF | TGCAGCGTTGATTCCGGGGGAGTTAACACCGGGGAGCTGTTTTTT
- | 16 | TRBJ2-7 | - | TRBV28 | CASSLFSIRFHYEQYF | TGTGCCAGCAGTTTGTTTTCGATCCGATTTCATTACGAGCAGTACTTC
- | 16 | TRBJ1-5 | - | TRBV21-1 | CASSKGGDRSHQPQHF | TGTGCCAGCAGCAAAGGAGGAGACAGAAGCCATCAGCCCCAGCATTTT
- | 15 | TRBJ2-5 | - | TRBV7-6 | CASSLTGPSQETQYF | TGTGCCAGCAGCTTAACGGGACCATCCCAAGAGACCCAGTACTTC
- | 16 | TRBJ1-3 | - | TRBV11-3 | CASSLVIASSGNTIYF | TGTGCCAGCAGCTTAGTTATAGCCTCCTCTGGAAACACCATATATTTT
- | 12 | TRBJ1-2 | - | TRBV6-1 | CASSEGDSSYTF | TGTGCCAGCAGTGAGGGGGACTCCAGCTACACCTTC
- | 15 | TRBJ2-3 | - | TRBV4-3 | CASSQDRGAPDTQYF | TGCGCCAGCAGCCAAGATCGGGGCGCCCCAGATACGCAGTATTTT
- | 16 | TRBJ2-2 | TRBD1 | TRBV18 | CASSPWTGGSTGELFF | TGTGCCAGCTCCCCCTGGACAGGGGGAAGCACCGGGGAGCTGTTTTTT
- | 16 | TRBJ1-2 | - | TRBV9 | CASSVAGDSRPYGYTF | TGTGCCAGCAGCGTAGCTGGTGACAGCCGGCCCTATGGCTACACCTTC